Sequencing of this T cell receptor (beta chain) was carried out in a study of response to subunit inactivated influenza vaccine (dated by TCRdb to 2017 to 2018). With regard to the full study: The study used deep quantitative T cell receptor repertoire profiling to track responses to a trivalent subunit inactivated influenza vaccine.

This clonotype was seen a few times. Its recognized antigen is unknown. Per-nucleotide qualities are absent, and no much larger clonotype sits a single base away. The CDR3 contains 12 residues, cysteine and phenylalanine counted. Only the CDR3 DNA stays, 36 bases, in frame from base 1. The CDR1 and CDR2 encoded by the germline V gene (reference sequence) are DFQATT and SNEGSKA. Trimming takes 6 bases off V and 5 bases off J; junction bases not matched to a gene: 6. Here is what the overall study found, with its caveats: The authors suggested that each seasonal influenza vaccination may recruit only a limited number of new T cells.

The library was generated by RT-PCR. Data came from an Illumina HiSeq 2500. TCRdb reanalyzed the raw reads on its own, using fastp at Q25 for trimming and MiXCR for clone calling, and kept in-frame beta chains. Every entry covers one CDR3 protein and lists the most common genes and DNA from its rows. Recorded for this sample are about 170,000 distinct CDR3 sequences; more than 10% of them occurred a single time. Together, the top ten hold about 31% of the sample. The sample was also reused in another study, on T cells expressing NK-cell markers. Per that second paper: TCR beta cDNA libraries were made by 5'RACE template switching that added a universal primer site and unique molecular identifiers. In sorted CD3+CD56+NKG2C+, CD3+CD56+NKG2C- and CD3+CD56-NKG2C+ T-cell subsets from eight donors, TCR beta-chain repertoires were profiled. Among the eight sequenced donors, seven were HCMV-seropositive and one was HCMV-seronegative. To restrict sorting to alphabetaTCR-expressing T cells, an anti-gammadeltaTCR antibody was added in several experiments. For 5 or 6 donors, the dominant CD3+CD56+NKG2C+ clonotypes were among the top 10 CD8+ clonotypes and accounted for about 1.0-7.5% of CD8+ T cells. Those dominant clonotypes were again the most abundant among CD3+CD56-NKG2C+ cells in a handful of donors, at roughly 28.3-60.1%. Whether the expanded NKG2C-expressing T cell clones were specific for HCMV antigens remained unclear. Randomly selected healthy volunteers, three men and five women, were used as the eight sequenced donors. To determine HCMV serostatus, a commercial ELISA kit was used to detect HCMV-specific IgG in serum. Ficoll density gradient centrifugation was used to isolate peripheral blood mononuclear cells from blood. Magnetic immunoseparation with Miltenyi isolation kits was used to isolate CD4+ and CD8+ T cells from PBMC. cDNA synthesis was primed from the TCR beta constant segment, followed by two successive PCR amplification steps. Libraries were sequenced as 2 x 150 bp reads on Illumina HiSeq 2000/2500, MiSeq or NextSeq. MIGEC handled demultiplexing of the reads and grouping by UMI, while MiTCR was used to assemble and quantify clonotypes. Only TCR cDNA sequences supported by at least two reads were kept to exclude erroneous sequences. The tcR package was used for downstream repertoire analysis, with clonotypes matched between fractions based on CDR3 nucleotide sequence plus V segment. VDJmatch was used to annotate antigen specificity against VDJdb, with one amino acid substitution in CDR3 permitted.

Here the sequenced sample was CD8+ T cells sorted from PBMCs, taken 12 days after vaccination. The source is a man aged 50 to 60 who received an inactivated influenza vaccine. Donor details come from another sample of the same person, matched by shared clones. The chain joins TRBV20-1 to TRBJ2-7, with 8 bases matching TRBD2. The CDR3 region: CSATSGSHEQYF. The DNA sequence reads TGCAGTGCGACCAGCGGGAGCCACGAGCAGTACTTC.